This passage covers 24 T cell receptor beta chains from one sample sequenced in a study of shared clonotypes between healthy human individuals. Only in-frame clones appear in the TCRdb table, and some are missing; sequencing was by immunoSEQ multiplex PCR. This sample yields a few million clones, of which 80% to 95% are seen a single time; roughly 1.7% belongs to the top ten. CD45RO-negative, CCR7-positively selected cells formed the naive CD8 fraction, excluding terminally differentiated effector memory CD45RA+ cells. The sequencing input was naive CD8+ T cells from PBMCs. The receptor source for this set is a man aged 18 to 35 in good health. Some clones in this sample may be carry-over from other donors' samples.

This sequence joins TRBV27 and TRBJ2-1; D perhaps matches TRBD2 (5 bases). The germline gives CDR1 MNHEY, CDR2 SMNVEV (reference sequence). CDR3 length equals 16 residues. V was shortened by 5 bases and J by 3 bases, with 17 bases between the two germline ends. In DNA form, the CDR3 reads TGTGCCAGCAGTCCCGAGGTGGGAGAGATCTACAATGAGCAGTTCTTC. Protein product: CASSPEVGEIYNEQFF.

The CDR3 region is CASSGGENYEQYF. CDR3 in DNA: TGTGCCAGCAGCGGGGGCGAGAACTACGAGCAGTACTTC. V is TRBV7-9 and J is TRBJ2-7; weak D call: TRBD1 (6 bases). The CDR3 length is 13 residues. Germline loops: CDR1 SEHNR, CDR2 FQNEAQ (reference sequence). V dropped 5 bases and J dropped 3 bases, with 11 bases sitting between them.

This clone turned up a few times. The V and J genes are TRBV30 and TRBJ1-2; possible D gene TRBD1, 6 bases. V lost 5 bases and J 4 bases, leaving 14 bases between the germline ends. The length of the CDR3 is 13 residues. The germline V gene encodes CDR1 GTSNPN and CDR2 SVGIG (reference sequence). The CDR3 DNA reads TGTGCCTGGTCGGACAGAGACCTCTATGGCTACACCTTC. It yields the protein CAWSDRDLYGYTF.

The genes are TRBV9 and TRBJ2-7; 8 bases align to TRBD1. Unmatched junction bases numbered 7, after V lost 2 bases and J lost 3 bases. This CDR3 contains 15 residues. CDR1 SGDLS and CDR2 YYNGEE come from the germline V gene. The CDR3 spells CASSVGQGDLYEQYF. The CDR3 nucleotides read TGTGCCAGCAGCGTCGGACAGGGTGATCTCTACGAGCAGTACTTC.

This chain connects TRBV4-1 to TRBJ2-1; 9 bases agree with TRBD1. The V and J ends lost 3 bases and 5 bases, in that order; junction bases with no gene match: 8. The CDR3 length is 16 residues. The germline CDR1 and CDR2 sequences are MGHRA and YSYEKL. CDR3 region: CASSHLTGGPDNEQFF. The CDR3 region has the DNA TGCGCCAGCAGCCACCTGACAGGGGGTCCTGACAATGAGCAGTTCTTC.

The CDR3 coding sequence is TGTGCCAGCAGCTTTACCGGGACAGGGGGGAACGGGGAGCTGTTTTTT. It is translated as CASSFTGTGGNGELFF. The chain has TRBV7-8 and TRBJ2-2, with TRBD1 identical over 11 bases. V gave up 3 bases and J gave up 7 bases; unmatched junction bases: 7. Germline CDR1 SGHVS, CDR2 FQNEAQ. The CDR3 length is 16 residues.

Note on this clone: Other DNA sequences in the sample encode the same CDR3. CDR3 coding DNA: TGTGCCAGCAGCGTAGGAACAGGGGGTGAGCAGTTCTTC. As protein: CASSVGTGGEQFF. The chain employs TRBV9 and TRBJ2-1; 8 bases line up with TRBD1. The CDR3 covers 13 residues. Germline CDR1 SGDLS, CDR2 YYNGEE. Trimming took 0 bases from V and 9 from J; bases not matched to a gene: 2.

This clone showed up just a few times. In the same sample, other DNA sequences code for this CDR3. CDR3 nucleotide sequence: TGTGCCAGCAGCGTAGGGCGCCAGGGGAACACTGAAGCTTTCTTT. Its protein is CASSVGRQGNTEAFF. V usage is TRBV9 and J usage is TRBJ1-1, with D perhaps TRBD1 (5 bases). CDR3 length: 15 amino acids. Germline V gives CDR1 SGDLS, CDR2 YYNGEE. V was trimmed by 0 bases and J by 1 base, leaving 10 bases between them.

This rearrangement joins TRBV27 to TRBJ2-6, with 7 bases aligning to TRBD1. V lost 4 bases, J lost 4 bases, and 10 bases stayed unmatched. The CDR3 has 17 amino acids. CDR1 MNHEY and CDR2 SMNVEV come from the germline V gene (reference sequence). As DNA, the CDR3 is TGTGCCAGCAGTTCCCCTTTGACAGGGTACGGGGCCAACGTCCTGACTTTC. Translated: CASSSPLTGYGANVLTF.

This clone was counted a single time. The V and J genes are TRBV7-8 and TRBJ2-7; D not certain. Germline assignment: CDR1 SGHVS and CDR2 FQNEAQ. The CDR3 has 13 amino acids. Trimming removed 2 bases from V and 0 bases from J, with 5 bases in between. The CDR3 region is CASSLRHSYEQYF. CDR3 DNA: TGTGCCAGCAGCTTACGACACTCCTACGAGCAGTACTTC.

The J gene is TRBJ1-1, the V gene TRBV5-4; 9 positions match TRBD1. With V trimmed by 4 bases and J by 1 base, 11 bases remained unmatched. The CDR3 totals 17 residues. The germline V gene has CDR1 SGHNT and CDR2 YYREEE (reference sequence). CDR3 in amino acids: CASSGGTGSLGNTEAFF. The CDR3 coding sequence is TGTGCCAGCAGCGGCGGGACAGGGTCCCTGGGGAACACTGAAGCTTTCTTT.

J is TRBJ2-2 and V is TRBV6-5, with D perhaps TRBD1 (5 bases). The V end was cut by 5 bases, the J end by 8 bases, with 12 bases between. This CDR3 is 13 amino acids long. Looked up from germline, CDR1 is MNHEY and CDR2 is SVGAGI. CDR3 DNA sequence: TGTGCCAGCAGTCCCAGGGTAGCTGGGGAGCTGTTTTTT. Protein sequence: CASSPRVAGELFF.

Only one count was recorded for this clone. The chain employs TRBV27 and TRBJ2-1; 7 bases fit TRBD2. V lost 4 bases and J lost 3; bases outside the gene matches: 9. The CDR3 totals 16 residues. The germline V gene encodes CDR1 MNHEY and CDR2 SMNVEV (reference sequence). The CDR3 loop is CASSSSSGIVYNEQFF. The CDR3 nucleotides are TGTGCCAGCAGTTCCTCAAGCGGGATAGTCTACAATGAGCAGTTCTTC.

Concerning this clone: Other DNA sequences in this specimen translate into the identical CDR3. The chain has TRBV28 and TRBJ2-7; possible D gene TRBD1, 7 bases. The CDR3 covers 14 residues. Germline V gene lookup returns CDR1 MDHEN and CDR2 SYDVKM. V lost 2 bases, J lost 1 base, and 9 bases lay in between. CDR3 loop: CASSLQGGSYEQYF. The CDR3 DNA reads as TGTGCCAGCAGTTTACAGGGGGGTTCCTACGAGCAGTACTTC.

This clone was seen just once. V is TRBV5-1 and J is TRBJ1-1, with D unclear. The length of the CDR3 is 13 residues. Germline V gives CDR1 SGHRS, CDR2 YFSETQ. V was pared by 1 base and J by 0 bases, with 4 bases between. CDR3 sequence (DNA): TGCGCCAGCAGCTTGTTTCTGAACACTGAAGCTTTCTTT. Residues: CASSLFLNTEAFF.

This chain joins TRBV5-4 and TRBJ2-7; TRBD2 matches 10 bases. CDR3 length equals 17 residues. CDR1 and CDR2 (germline): SGHNT, YYREEE (reference sequence). Trimming at V came to 4 bases and at J to 3 bases, leaving 13 bases not matched to a gene. The CDR3 sequence is CASSQRSSSGSVYEQYF. DNA for the CDR3: TGTGCCAGCAGCCAAAGAAGCTCTAGCGGGAGTGTCTACGAGCAGTACTTC.

The gene calls are TRBV19 and TRBJ2-1, with TRBD2 matching over 14 bases. In germline, CDR1 is LNHDA, CDR2 SQIVND (reference sequence). V lost 6 bases, J lost 13 bases, and 8 bases stayed unmatched. The CDR3 sequence is 14 residues long. DNA of the CDR3: TGTGCCAGTAGACTTCCGGGACTAGCGGGAGATCAGTTCTTC. Translation: CASRLPGLAGDQFF.

This sequence joins TRBV15 and TRBJ2-7, with D possibly matching TRBD1 (5 bases). V was trimmed by 3 bases and J by 3 bases, leaving 21 bases between them. This CDR3 has 17 residues. Germline V gene sequence: CDR1 LNHNV, CDR2 YYDKDF (reference sequence). The CDR3 is CATSSAATGPFGYEQYF. CDR3 in DNA: TGTGCCACCAGCAGCGCCGCAACAGGACCTTTTGGCTACGAGCAGTACTTC. Variable domain in full (rest from reference TRBV15 and TRBJ2-7): DAMVIQNPRYQVTQFGKPVTLSCSQTLNHNVMYWYQQKSSQAPKLLFHYYDKDFNNEADTPDNFQSRRPNTSFCFLDIRSPGLGDTAMYLCATSSAATGPFGYEQYFGPGTRLTVT.

The chain uses TRBV27 and TRBJ2-7, with TRBD1 identical over 9 bases. This CDR3 has 15 residues. Germline values: CDR1 MNHEY, CDR2 SMNVEV (reference sequence). The junction had 7 bases not matched to a gene; V was cut back by 7 bases and J by 0 bases. As DNA, the CDR3 is TGTGCCAGCACCCCCCGGGGACAGGGCTCCTACGAGCAGTACTTC. Amino acids: CASTPRGQGSYEQYF.

The DNA for the CDR3 is TGTGCCAGCAGCGTAGTACCCGGACTAGCGGGAGGGCCCTGGCAAGAGACCCAGTACTTC. Its translation is CASSVVPGLAGGPWQETQYF. This sequence joins TRBV9 and TRBJ2-5; 15 bases align to TRBD2. The CDR3 is 20 amino acids. The V gene end was trimmed by 0 bases and the J gene end by 2 bases; junction bases not matched to a gene: 11. The germline V gene has CDR1 SGDLS and CDR2 YYNGEE.

This clone was detected only a few times. The gene calls are TRBV10-1 and TRBJ1-5; D ambiguous. V lost 2 bases, J lost 10 bases, and 12 bases lay in between. The germline V gene has CDR1 WNHNN and CDR2 SYGVQD (reference sequence). The CDR3 runs 13 residues. The CDR3 bases are TGCGCCAGCAGTGAGAGGCCCCTCTCCCCCCAGCATTTT. This encodes CASSERPLSPQHF.

The V call is TRBV28, the J call TRBJ2-7, with 11 bases lining up with TRBD1. With 4 bases clipped from V and 7 bases from J, the junction kept 9 bases outside the gene matches. In germline, CDR1 is MDHEN, CDR2 SYDVKM. The CDR3 is 15 residues long. In DNA form, the CDR3 reads TGTGCCAGCAGTTCCTTGGGGACAGGGGGGCATGAGCAGTACTTC. Protein: CASSSLGTGGHEQYF. The variable domain in full, with the rest retrieved from reference TRBV28 and TRBJ2-7, is DVKVTQSSRYLVKRTGEKVFLECVQDMDHENMFWYRQDPGLGLRLIYFSYDVKMKEKGDIPEGYSVSREKKERFSLILESASTNQTSMYLCASSSLGTGGHEQYFGPGTRLTVT.

This chain joins TRBV7-8 and TRBJ2-2; TRBD1 matches at 8 bases. The CDR3 has 14 residues. The ends lost 5 bases at V and 7 bases at J; junction bases unmatched: 6. Per the germline V gene, CDR1 is SGHVS and CDR2 is FQNEAQ. The chain's CDR3 is CASSGQGLGGELFF. CDR3 in DNA: TGTGCCAGCAGCGGACAGGGTCTCGGCGGGGAGCTGTTTTTT.

The chain links TRBV10-3 to TRBJ2-1; D not resolved. V lost 2 bases, J lost 0 bases, and 11 bases lay in between. CDR1 is ENHRY and CDR2 is SYGVKD in the germline V gene. The CDR3 loop spans 16 amino acids. For the CDR3, the DNA is TGTGCCATCAGTGAGACTGGTACAAGCTCCTACAATGAGCAGTTCTTC. As protein: CAISETGTSSYNEQFF.